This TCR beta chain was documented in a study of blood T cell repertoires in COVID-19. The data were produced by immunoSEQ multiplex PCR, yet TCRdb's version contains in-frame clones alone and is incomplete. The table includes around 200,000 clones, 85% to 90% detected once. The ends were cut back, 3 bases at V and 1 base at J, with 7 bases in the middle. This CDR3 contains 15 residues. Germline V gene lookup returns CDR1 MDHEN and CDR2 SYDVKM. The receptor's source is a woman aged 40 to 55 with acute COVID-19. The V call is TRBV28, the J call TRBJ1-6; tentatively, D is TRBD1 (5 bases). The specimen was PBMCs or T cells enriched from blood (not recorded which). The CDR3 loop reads CASSFYRSYNSPLHF. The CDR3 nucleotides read TGTGCCAGCAGTTTTTACAGGTCCTATAATTCACCCCTCCACTTT.